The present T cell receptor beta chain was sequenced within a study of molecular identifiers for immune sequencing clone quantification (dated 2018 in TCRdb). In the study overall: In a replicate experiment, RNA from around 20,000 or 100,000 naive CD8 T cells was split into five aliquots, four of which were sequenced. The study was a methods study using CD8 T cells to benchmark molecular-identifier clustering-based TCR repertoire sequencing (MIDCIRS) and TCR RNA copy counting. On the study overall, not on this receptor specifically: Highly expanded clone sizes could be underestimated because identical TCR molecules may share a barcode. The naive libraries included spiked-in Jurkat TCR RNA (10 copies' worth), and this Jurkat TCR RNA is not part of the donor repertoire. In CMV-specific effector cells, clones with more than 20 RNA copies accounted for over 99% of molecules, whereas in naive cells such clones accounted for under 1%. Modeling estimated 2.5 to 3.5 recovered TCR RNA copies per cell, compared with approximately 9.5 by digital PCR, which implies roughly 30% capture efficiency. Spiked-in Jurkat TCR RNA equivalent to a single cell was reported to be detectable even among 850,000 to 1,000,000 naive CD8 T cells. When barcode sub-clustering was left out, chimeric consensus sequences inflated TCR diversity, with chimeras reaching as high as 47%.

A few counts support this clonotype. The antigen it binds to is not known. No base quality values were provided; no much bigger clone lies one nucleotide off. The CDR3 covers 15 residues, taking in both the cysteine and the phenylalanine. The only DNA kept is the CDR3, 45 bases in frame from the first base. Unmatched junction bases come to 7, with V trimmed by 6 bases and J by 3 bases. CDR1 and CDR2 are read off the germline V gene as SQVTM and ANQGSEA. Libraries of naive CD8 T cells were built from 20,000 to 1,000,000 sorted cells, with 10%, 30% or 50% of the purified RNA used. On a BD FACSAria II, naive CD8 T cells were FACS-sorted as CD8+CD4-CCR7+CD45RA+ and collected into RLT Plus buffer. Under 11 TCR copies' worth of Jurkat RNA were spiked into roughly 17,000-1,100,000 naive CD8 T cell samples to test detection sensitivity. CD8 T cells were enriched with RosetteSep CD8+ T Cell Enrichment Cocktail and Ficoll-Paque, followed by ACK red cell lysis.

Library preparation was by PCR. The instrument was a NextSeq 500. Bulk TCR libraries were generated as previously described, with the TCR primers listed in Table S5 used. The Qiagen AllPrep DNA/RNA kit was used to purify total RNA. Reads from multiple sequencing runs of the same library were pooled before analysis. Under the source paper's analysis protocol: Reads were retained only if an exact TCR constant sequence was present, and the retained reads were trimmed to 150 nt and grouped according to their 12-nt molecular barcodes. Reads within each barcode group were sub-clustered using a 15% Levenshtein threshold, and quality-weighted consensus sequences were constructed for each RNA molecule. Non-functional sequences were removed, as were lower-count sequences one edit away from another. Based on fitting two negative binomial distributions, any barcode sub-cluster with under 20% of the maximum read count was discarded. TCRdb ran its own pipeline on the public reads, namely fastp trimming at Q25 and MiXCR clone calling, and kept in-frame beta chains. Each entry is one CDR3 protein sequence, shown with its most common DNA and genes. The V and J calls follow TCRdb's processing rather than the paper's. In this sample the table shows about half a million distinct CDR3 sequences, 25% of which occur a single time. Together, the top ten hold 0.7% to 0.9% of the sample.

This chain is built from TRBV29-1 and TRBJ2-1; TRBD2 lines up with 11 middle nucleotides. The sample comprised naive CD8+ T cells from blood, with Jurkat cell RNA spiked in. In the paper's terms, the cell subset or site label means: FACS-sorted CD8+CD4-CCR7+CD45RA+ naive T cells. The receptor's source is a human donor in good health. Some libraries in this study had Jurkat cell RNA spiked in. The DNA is TGCAGCGTCCTGGGACTAGCGGAGGACTACAATGAGCAGTTCTTC. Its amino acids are CSVLGLAEDYNEQFF.